Described below is a single T cell receptor (beta chain) sequence and its context. The antigen is undetermined. This record comes from a study of post-analysis software for immune sequencing data. For the study at large: Disease courses included relapsing-remitting, secondary progressive and progressive-relapsing multiple sclerosis.

The CDR3 has 17 residues. V dropped 5 bases and J dropped 6; count of bases not matched to a gene: 14. Included in the TCR beta cDNA libraries were unique molecular identifiers. Each CDR3 protein is one row after TCRdb ran MiXCR on the PCR reads. The sample has 500,000 to 600,000 distinct CDR3 sequences; about 40% are singletons. Study-wide results and limits: Patients with multiple sclerosis recorded significantly lower normalized Chao1 diversity than controls, the study found. Patients showed TRBV5-6, TRBV5-1 and TRBV20-1 among a handful of TRBV segments more frequent than in controls.

The chain links TRBV12-3 or TRBV12-4 to TRBJ2-7; 12 nucleotides align to TRBD2. This clonotype was obtained from a girl aged 5-17 years with multiple sclerosis. Material for sequencing was blood. CDR3 sequence reads: CASSHRLAGELRGEQYF. DNA of the CDR3: TGTGCCAGCAGTCATAGACTAGCGGGAGAGTTGAGGGGCGAGCAGTACTTC.